This entry features one TCR beta chain sequence. One junction end disagrees with the germline gene, perhaps due to a read error. This record comes from a study of tumor and adjacent non-tumor tissue in lung cancer. A modified ARM-PCR protocol with three rounds of nested PCR amplified TCRbeta. Each CDR3 protein gets one entry after TCRdb re-called the multiplex PCR reads with MiXCR. The table has approximately 110,000 distinct CDR3 sequences, about 75% seen once. Germline V gene sequence: CDR1 SGHAT, CDR2 FQDESV (reference sequence). This CDR3 comprises 17 residues. The template was RNA from unsorted bulk tissue.

The TCR comes from a woman aged 55 to 70 with non-small cell lung cancer. The material sequenced was lung tumor tissue. V usage is TRBV11-1 and J usage is TRBJ2-2; D might be TRBD2 (6 bases). Here the CDR3 reads CTSSPRLVGESTGELFF. Written as DNA, the CDR3 is TGTACCAGTAGCCCGCGACTAGTGGGAGAATCCACCGGGGAGCTGTTTTTT.